A single count supports the clone carrying this T cell receptor beta chain. The target antigen is unknown. Patients who had autoimmune disease history or got systemic immunosuppression were left out. This sample is part of a study of OX40 agonist ivuxolimab in advanced cancers. Using immunoSEQ multiplex PCR, the repertoire was profiled, and TCRdb retains in-frame clones only, with some absent. The profile shows some 69,000 clones, just over 85% of them singletons. Whole-study findings and limits: Researchers report that CD8+ T cells had, on average, more expanded clones than CD4+. At 0.1 to 3.0 mg/kg and by week 6, CD4+ and CD8+ T cells in the blood had expanded clonally.

This clonotype was sampled from an adult with an advanced solid tumor such as melanoma, head and neck, liver or kidney cancer. The source was CD4+ or CD8+ T cells sorted from blood, collected in a trial of the OX40 agonist ivuxolimab.

This chain's CDR3 is CASGLVGQGDSEQYF. The DNA of the CDR3 is TGTGCCAGCGGACTAGTGGGACAGGGTGATAGCGAGCAGTACTTC. The rearrangement joins TRBV6-5 to TRBJ2-7; 9 bases line up with TRBD1. Germline CDR1 reads MNHEY; CDR2 reads SVGAGI. The CDR3 totals 15 residues. J was trimmed by 6 bases and V by 8 bases; bases with no gene match: 14.